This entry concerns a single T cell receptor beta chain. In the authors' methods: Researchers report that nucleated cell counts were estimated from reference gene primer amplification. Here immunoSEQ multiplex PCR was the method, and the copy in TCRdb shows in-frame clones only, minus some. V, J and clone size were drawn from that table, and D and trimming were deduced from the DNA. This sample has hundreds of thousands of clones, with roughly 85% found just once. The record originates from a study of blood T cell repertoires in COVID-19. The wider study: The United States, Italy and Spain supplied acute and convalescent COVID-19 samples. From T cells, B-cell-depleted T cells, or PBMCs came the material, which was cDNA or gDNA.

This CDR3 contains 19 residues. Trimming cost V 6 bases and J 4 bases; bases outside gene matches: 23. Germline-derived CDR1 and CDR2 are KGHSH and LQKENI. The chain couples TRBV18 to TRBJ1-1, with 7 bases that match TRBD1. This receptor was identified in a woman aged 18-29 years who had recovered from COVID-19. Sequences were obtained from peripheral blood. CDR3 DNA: TGTGCCAGCTCCCTGACAGGGATGTATGAGGGGACCCTTTCCACTGAAGCTTTCTTT. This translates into CASSLTGMYEGTLSTEAFF. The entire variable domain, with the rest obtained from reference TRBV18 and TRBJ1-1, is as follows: NAGVMQNPRHLVRRRGQEARLRCSPMKGHSHVYWYRQLPEEGLKFMVYLQKENIIDESGMPKERFSAEFPKEGPSILRIQQVVRGDSAAYFCASSLTGMYEGTLSTEAFFGQGTRLTVV.